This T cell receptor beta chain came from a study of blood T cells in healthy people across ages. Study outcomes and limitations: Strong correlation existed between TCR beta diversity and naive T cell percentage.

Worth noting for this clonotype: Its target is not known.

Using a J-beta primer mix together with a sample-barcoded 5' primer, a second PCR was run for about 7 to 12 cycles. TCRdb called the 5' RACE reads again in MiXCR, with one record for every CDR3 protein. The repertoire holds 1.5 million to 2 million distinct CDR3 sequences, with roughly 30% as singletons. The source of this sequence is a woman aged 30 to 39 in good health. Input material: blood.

CDR3 sequence (DNA): TGTGCCAGCAGCTTCGGCAGGGGTGATGCCTCCTACAATGAGCAGTTCTTC. It translates to CASSFGRGDASYNEQFF. The chain links TRBV7-9 to TRBJ2-1, with a possible D match to TRBD1 (6 bases). V lost 3 bases and J 0 bases, leaving 15 bases between the germline ends. The germline V gene encodes CDR1 SEHNR and CDR2 FQNEAQ (reference sequence). The length of the CDR3 is 17 residues.